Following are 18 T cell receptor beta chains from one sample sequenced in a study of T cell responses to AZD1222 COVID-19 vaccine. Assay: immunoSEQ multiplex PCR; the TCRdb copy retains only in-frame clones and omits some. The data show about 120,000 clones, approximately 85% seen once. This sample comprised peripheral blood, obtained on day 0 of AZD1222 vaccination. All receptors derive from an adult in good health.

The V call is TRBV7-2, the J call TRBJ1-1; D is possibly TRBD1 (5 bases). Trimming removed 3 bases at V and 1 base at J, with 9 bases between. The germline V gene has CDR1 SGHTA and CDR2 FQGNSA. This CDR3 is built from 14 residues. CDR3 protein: CASSFQQANTEAFF. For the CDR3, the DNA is TGTGCCAGCAGCTTCCAACAGGCGAACACTGAAGCTTTCTTT.

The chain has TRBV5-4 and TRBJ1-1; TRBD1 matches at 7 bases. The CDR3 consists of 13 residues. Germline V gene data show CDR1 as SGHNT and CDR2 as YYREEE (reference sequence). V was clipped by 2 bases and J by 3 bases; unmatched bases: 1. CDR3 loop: CASSFTGDTEAFF. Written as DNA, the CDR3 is TGTGCCAGCAGCTTTACAGGGGACACTGAAGCTTTCTTT. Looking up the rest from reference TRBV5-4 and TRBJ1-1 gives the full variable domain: ETGVTQSPTHLIKTRGQQVTLRCSSQSGHNTVSWYQQALGQGPQFIFQYYREEENGRGNFPPRFSGLQFPNYSSELNVNALELDDSALYLCASSFTGDTEAFFGQGTRLTVV.

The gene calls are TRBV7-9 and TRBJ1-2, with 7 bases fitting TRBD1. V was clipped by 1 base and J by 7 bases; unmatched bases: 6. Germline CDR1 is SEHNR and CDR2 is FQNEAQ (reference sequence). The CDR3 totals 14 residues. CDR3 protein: CASSLVEGDSGYTF. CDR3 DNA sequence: TGTGCCAGCAGCTTAGTTGAGGGGGACAGTGGCTACACCTTC.

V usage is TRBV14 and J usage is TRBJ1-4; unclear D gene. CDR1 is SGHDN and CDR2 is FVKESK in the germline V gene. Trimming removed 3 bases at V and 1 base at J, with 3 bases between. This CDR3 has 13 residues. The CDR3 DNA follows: TGTGCCAGCAGCCAGGGAACTAATGAAAAACTGTTTTTT. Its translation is CASSQGTNEKLFF.

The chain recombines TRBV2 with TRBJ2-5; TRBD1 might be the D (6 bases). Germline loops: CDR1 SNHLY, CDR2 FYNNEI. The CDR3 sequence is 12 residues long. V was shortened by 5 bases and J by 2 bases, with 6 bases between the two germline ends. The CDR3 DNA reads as TGTGCCAGCAGTAGGGGGCAAGAGACCCAGTACTTC. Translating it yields CASSRGQETQYF.

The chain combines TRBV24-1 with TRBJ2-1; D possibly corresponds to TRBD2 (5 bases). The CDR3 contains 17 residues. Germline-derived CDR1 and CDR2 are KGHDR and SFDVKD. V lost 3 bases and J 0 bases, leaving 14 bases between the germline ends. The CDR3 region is CATSDPRAEDSYNEQFF. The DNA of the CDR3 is TGTGCCACCAGTGATCCCCGGGCGGAGGACTCCTACAATGAGCAGTTCTTC.

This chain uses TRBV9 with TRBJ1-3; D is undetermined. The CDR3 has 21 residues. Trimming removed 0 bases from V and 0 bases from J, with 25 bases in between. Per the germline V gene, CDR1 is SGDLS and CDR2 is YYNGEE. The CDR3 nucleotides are TGTGCCAGCAGCGTAGAGATCAGTAGGGCAGGAGAGAGACGCTCTGGAAACACCATATATTTT. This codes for CASSVEISRAGERRSGNTIYF.

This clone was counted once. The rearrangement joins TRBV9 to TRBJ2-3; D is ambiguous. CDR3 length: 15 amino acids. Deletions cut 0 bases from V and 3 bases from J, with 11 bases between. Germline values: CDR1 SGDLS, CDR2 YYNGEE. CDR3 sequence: CASSVGVRATDTQYF. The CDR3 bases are TGTGCCAGCAGCGTAGGGGTTAGGGCGACAGATACGCAGTATTTT.

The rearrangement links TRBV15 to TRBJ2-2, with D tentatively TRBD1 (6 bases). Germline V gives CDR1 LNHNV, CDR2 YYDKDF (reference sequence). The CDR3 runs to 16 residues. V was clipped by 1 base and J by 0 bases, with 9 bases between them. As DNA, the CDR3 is TGTGCCACCAGCAGAGTCCGACAGGCGAACACCGGGGAGCTGTTTTTT. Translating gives CATSRVRQANTGELFF.

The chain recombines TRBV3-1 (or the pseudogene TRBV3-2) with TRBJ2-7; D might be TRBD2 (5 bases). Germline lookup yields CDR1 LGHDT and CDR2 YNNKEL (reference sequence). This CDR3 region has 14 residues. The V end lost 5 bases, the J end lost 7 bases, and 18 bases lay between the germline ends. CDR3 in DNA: TGTGCCAGCAGCTTAGGACCTAGCTTCGCAGAGCAGTACTTC. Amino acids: CASSLGPSFAEQYF.

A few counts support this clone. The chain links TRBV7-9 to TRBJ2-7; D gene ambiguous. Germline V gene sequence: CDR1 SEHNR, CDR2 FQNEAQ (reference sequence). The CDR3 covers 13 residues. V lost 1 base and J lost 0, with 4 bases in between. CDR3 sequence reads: CASSLEISYEQYF. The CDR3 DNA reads TGTGCCAGCAGCTTAGAGATCTCCTACGAGCAGTACTTC.

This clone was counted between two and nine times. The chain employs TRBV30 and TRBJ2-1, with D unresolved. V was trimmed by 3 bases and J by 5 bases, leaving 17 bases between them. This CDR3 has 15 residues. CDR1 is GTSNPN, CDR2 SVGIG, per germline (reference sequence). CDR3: CAWSQDLPGHNEQFF. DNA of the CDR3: TGTGCCTGGAGCCAAGACTTGCCTGGTCACAATGAGCAGTTCTTC.

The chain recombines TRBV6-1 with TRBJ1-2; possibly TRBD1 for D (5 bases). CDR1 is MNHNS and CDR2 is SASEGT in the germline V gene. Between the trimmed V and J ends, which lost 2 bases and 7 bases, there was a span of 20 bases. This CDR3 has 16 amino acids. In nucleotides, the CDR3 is TGTGCCAGCAGTGAAAACTGGGCAGGGAGGGTAGGTGGCTACACCTTC. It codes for CASSENWAGRVGGYTF.

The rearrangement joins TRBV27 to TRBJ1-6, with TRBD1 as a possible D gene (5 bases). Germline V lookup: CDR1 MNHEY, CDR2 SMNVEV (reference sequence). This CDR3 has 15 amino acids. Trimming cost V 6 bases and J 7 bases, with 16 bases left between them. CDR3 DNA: TGTGCCAGCAGGACAGTTTTGGGGGGGAATTCACCCCTCCACTTT. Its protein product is CASRTVLGGNSPLHF.

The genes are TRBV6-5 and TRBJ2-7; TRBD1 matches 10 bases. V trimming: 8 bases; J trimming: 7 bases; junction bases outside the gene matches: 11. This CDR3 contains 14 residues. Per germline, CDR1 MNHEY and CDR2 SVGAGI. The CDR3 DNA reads TGTGCCAGCCGAATGGGACAGGGGATGTCTGAGCAGTACTTC. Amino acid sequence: CASRMGQGMSEQYF.

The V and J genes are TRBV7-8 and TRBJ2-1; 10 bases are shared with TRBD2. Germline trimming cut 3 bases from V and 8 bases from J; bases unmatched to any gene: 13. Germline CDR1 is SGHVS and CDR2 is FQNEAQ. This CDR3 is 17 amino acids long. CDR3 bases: TGTGCCAGCAGCTTCCTAGGTGGTAGCGGGGGGCGGGATGAGCAGTTCTTC. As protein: CASSFLGGSGGRDEQFF.

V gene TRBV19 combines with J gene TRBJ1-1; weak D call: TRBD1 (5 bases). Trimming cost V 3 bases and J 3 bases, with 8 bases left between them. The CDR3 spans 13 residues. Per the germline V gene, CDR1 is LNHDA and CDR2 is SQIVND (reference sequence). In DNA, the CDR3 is TGTGCCAGTAGTATTGCCAGGGACACTGAAGCTTTCTTT. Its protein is CASSIARDTEAFF.

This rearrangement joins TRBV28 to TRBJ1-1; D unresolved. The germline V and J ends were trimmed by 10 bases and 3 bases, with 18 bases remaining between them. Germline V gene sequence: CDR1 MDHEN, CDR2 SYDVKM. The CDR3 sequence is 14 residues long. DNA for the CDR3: TGTGCCACCTTCTCCCCCGGGGTGTACACTGAAGCTTTCTTT. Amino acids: CATFSPGVYTEAFF.